The 32 T cell receptor beta chains presented below share a single source sample, sequenced in a study of shared clonotypes between healthy human individuals. CD45RO-negative CD8 cells positively selected for CCR7 made up the naive population, which excluded terminally differentiated effector memory CD45RA+ cells. Measured with immunoSEQ multiplex PCR; TCRdb has only the in-frame clones, and not every one. The profile shows around 620,000 clones, 90% to 95% of them singletons. Sequencing was carried out using naive CD8+ T cells sorted from blood. Receptors originate from a woman aged 25 to 45 in good health.

This clone occurred once. The chain carries TRBV12-5 and TRBJ2-2; 7 positions match TRBD2. Germline V lookup: CDR1 LGHNT, CDR2 FRNRAP. Trimming cost V 0 bases and J 3 bases; bases outside gene matches: 4. This CDR3 spans 16 amino acids. In DNA form, the CDR3 reads TGTGCTAGTGGTTTGGTAGGCGGGAGATACACCGGGGAGCTGTTTTTT. It encodes CASGLVGGRYTGELFF.

V usage is TRBV4-2 and J usage is TRBJ1-3, with D hard to call. CDR1 is LGHNA and CDR2 is YNFKEQ in the germline V gene. This CDR3 spans 19 amino acids. V gave up 0 bases and J gave up 0 bases, with 18 bases separating them. The chain's CDR3 is CASSQDRQAEISSGNTIYF. CDR3 bases: TGTGCCAGCAGCCAAGATAGGCAGGCTGAAATAAGCTCTGGAAACACCATATATTTT.

V gene TRBV7-9 combines with J gene TRBJ2-3; no clear D gene. Germline V gene lookup returns CDR1 SEHNR and CDR2 FQNEAQ (reference sequence). CDR3 length: 16 amino acids. Trimming shortened V by 4 bases and J by 1 base, and 15 bases separated the two germline ends. The CDR3 here is CASSSPGQGGTDTQYF. In DNA, the CDR3 is TGTGCCAGCAGCTCTCCCGGCCAAGGTGGCACAGATACGCAGTATTTT.

The J gene is TRBJ2-5, the V gene TRBV27, with D maybe TRBD2 (5 bases). TRBJ2-7 matches the DNA end more closely, so the J call is doubtful. Per germline, CDR1 MNHEY and CDR2 SMNVEV (reference sequence). CDR3 length: 14 residues. CDR3 amino acids: CASSLSLASYEQYF. CDR3 in DNA: TGTGCCAGCAGTTTATCGCTAGCCTCCTACGAGCAGTACTTC.

This chain uses TRBV7-9 with TRBJ2-7, with a weak D call TRBD1 (6 bases). This CDR3 is 14 amino acids long. Germline CDR1 is SEHNR and CDR2 is FQNEAQ (reference sequence). Trimming pared 1 base from V and 7 bases from J, leaving 14 bases between. CDR3 coding DNA: TGTGCCAGCAGCTTAGGGACAGCCACCTGGGAGCAGTACTTC. Encoded protein: CASSLGTATWEQYF.

This clone appeared once. This chain connects TRBV13 to TRBJ1-4, with 9 bases identical to TRBD1. The V gene's germline CDR1 is PRHDT and CDR2 FYEKMQ (reference sequence). The V segment lost 3 bases and the J segment 8 bases; nucleotides outside the gene matches: 7. CDR3 length: 15 amino acids. The CDR3 region has the DNA TGTGCCAGCAGCTTTGGGGGGGACAGGGCGGAAAAACTGTTTTTT. Protein product: CASSFGGDRAEKLFF.

The rearrangement links TRBV5-4 to TRBJ1-1, with 7 bases identical to TRBD1. The junction had 12 bases not matched to a gene; V was cut back by 5 bases and J by 11 bases. The length of the CDR3 is 13 residues. Germline CDR1 reads SGHNT; CDR2 reads YYREEE (reference sequence). Written as DNA, the CDR3 is TGTGCCAGCAGTTATGACAGGGCATTCATGGCTTTCTTT. Residues: CASSYDRAFMAFF.

The gene calls are TRBV11-2 and TRBJ2-1; D not resolved. V was pared by 4 bases and J by 8 bases, with 9 bases between. The CDR3 covers 12 residues. CDR1 is SGHAT and CDR2 is FQNNGV in the germline V gene. Here the CDR3 DNA reads TGTGCCAGCAGCTACCAGACCTATGAGCAGTTCTTC. This sequence encodes CASSYQTYEQFF.

The rearrangement joins TRBV2 to TRBJ2-3; D is unclear. Trimming took 3 bases from V and 0 from J, leaving 10 bases between them. This CDR3 has 15 amino acids. CDR1 SNHLY and CDR2 FYNNEI come from the germline V gene. In DNA, the CDR3 is TGTGCCAGCAGTGAGATAAATTTGAGCACAGATACGCAGTATTTT. Amino acids: CASSEINLSTDTQYF.

The V gene is TRBV19, the J gene TRBJ2-2, with D tentatively TRBD2 (6 bases). Germline assignment: CDR1 LNHDA and CDR2 SQIVND (reference sequence). The CDR3 is 15 residues long. V lost 7 bases to trimming and J lost 1 base, with 13 bases between them. The CDR3 loop is CASTLLALNTGELFF. CDR3 DNA: TGTGCCAGTACCCTGCTAGCGCTGAACACCGGGGAGCTGTTTTTT.

The chain has TRBV7-9 and TRBJ1-3; D is unclear. V gave up 1 base and J gave up 0 bases, with 10 bases separating them. Germline assignment: CDR1 SEHNR and CDR2 FQNEAQ (reference sequence). The CDR3 is 16 amino acids. In nucleotides, the CDR3 is TGTGCCAGCAGCTTAGGGAGCGAAGGCTCTGGAAACACCATATATTTT. Translated: CASSLGSEGSGNTIYF.

The J gene is TRBJ2-3, the V gene TRBV2; D might be TRBD2 (5 bases). V lost 2 bases to trimming and J lost 0 bases, with 12 bases between them. Per the germline V gene, CDR1 is SNHLY and CDR2 is FYNNEI. The CDR3 runs 16 residues. CDR3 in amino acids: CASSENGIPSTDTQYF. The CDR3 DNA follows: TGTGCCAGCAGTGAAAACGGGATTCCTAGCACAGATACGCAGTATTTT.

About this clone: This specimen includes other DNA sequences encoding the same CDR3. V usage is TRBV28 and J usage is TRBJ1-1; TRBD1 might be the D (5 bases). V lost 6 bases and J lost 2, with 10 bases in between. CDR1 and CDR2 (germline): MDHEN, SYDVKM. CDR3 length: 13 residues. Written as DNA, the CDR3 is TGTGCCAGCAGCCCCGGGGGTAACACTGAAGCTTTCTTT. Its protein product is CASSPGGNTEAFF.

The chain uses TRBV7-4 and TRBJ1-5; no firm D call. V dropped 5 bases and J dropped 4 bases, with 6 bases sitting between them. The CDR3 loop spans 12 amino acids. Germline CDR1 SGHVT, CDR2 SQSDAQ. The CDR3 loop is CASSPENQPQHF. CDR3 sequence (DNA): TGTGCCAGCAGCCCCGAAAATCAGCCCCAGCATTTT.

V and J are TRBV6-6 and TRBJ1-1; D gene uncertain. CDR1 is MNHNY, CDR2 SVGAGI, per germline (reference sequence). The CDR3 spans 15 residues. V was clipped by 0 bases and J by 6 bases, with 14 bases between them. CDR3 sequence reads: CASSYSGWVPPEAFF. The CDR3 DNA reads TGTGCCAGCAGTTACTCGGGCTGGGTACCCCCTGAAGCTTTCTTT.

The chain carries TRBV7-8 and TRBJ2-4, with 11 bases fitting TRBD2. J lost 8 bases, V lost 1 base, and 10 bases had no gene match. There are 17 residues in the CDR3. Germline V gene sequence: CDR1 SGHVS, CDR2 FQNEAQ. The DNA for the CDR3 is TGTGCCAGCAGCTTAGATAGCGGGAGGGCCAGCGGCTACATTCAGTACTTC. Its translation is CASSLDSGRASGYIQYF. The variable domain in full, completed from reference TRBV7-8 and TRBJ2-4, reads GAGVSQSPRYKVAKRGQDVALRCDPISGHVSLFWYQQALGQGPEFLTYFQNEAQLDKSGLPSDRFFAERPEGSVSTLKIQRTQQEDSAVYLCASSLDSGRASGYIQYFGAGTRLSVL.

This clone has only one observation. The CDR3 DNA reads as TGTGCCAGCAGCTCTATAGCGGGGAGCTCCTACAATGAGCAGTTCTTC. Translating it yields CASSSIAGSSYNEQFF. The chain links TRBV11-2 to TRBJ2-1; 8 bases are shared with TRBD2. J gave up 0 bases and V 4 bases, and 5 bases lay outside the gene matches. CDR1 is SGHAT, CDR2 FQNNGV, per germline. CDR3 size: 16 residues.

The chain employs TRBV29-1 and TRBJ1-2; D remains unclear. Deletions cut 5 bases from V and 1 base from J, with 11 bases between. This CDR3 contains 13 residues. Germline loops: CDR1 SQVTM, CDR2 ANQGSEA. The CDR3 sequence is CSVLNTDNYGYTF. The CDR3 DNA reads as TGCAGCGTTCTGAATACCGATAACTATGGCTACACCTTC.

This chain uses TRBV18 with TRBJ2-2; 8 bases line up with TRBD2. The CDR3 is made up of 19 amino acids. CDR1 and CDR2 from the germline V gene are KGHSH and LQKENI. V lost 6 bases to trimming and J lost 0 bases; unmatched junction nucleotides: 15. The CDR3 sequence: CASSPGRILAAPNTGELFF. The CDR3 bases are TGTGCCAGCTCCCCGGGACGGATACTAGCGGCCCCGAACACCGGGGAGCTGTTTTTT.

The V and J genes are TRBV28 and TRBJ1-3; D unclear. V gave up 5 bases and J gave up 4 bases, with 12 bases separating them. The CDR3 loop spans 14 amino acids. Germline values: CDR1 MDHEN, CDR2 SYDVKM. CDR3: CASSPPLLGNTIYF. The CDR3, as DNA: TGTGCCAGCAGTCCCCCGTTATTAGGAAACACCATATATTTT.

This rearrangement joins TRBV27 to TRBJ1-1, with 7 bases aligning to TRBD1. The CDR3 runs to 15 residues. Germline lookup yields CDR1 MNHEY and CDR2 SMNVEV (reference sequence). With V trimmed by 3 bases and J by 1 base, 5 bases remained unmatched. The CDR3 is CASSLQTGSNTEAFF. The CDR3 nucleotides are TGTGCCAGCAGTTTGCAGACAGGGTCGAACACTGAAGCTTTCTTT.

The chain combines TRBV13 with TRBJ2-3, with no clear D. Germline V gene lookup returns CDR1 PRHDT and CDR2 FYEKMQ (reference sequence). V lost 1 base and J 1 base, leaving 12 bases between the germline ends. The CDR3 spans 16 residues. The CDR3 sequence: CASSLVVSRGTDTQYF. CDR3 nucleotide sequence: TGTGCCAGCAGCTTAGTGGTTTCACGGGGCACAGATACGCAGTATTTT.

The rearrangement links TRBV9 to TRBJ2-1; D gene ambiguous. This CDR3 comprises 15 residues. V was shortened by 2 bases and J by 2 bases, with 11 bases between the two germline ends. In germline, CDR1 is SGDLS, CDR2 YYNGEE. CDR3 amino acids: CASSVDAGPYNEQFF. DNA of the CDR3: TGTGCCAGCAGCGTCGATGCCGGGCCCTACAATGAGCAGTTCTTC.

This clone has just one count. The genes are TRBV7-9 and TRBJ1-4; tentatively, D is TRBD1 (5 bases). Germline V gives CDR1 SEHNR, CDR2 FQNEAQ (reference sequence). The CDR3 loop spans 16 amino acids. V gave up 5 bases and J gave up 3 bases, with 16 bases separating them. As DNA, the CDR3 is TGTGCCAGCAGCCTGGTGGGTGGGGCGGCTAATGAAAAACTGTTTTTT. Protein sequence: CASSLVGGAANEKLFF.

With respect to this clone: Other DNA sequences of this sample code for an identical CDR3. V usage is TRBV9 and J usage is TRBJ2-3; D not certain. CDR1 SGDLS and CDR2 YYNGEE come from the germline V gene. Trimming removed 1 base from V and 4 bases from J, with 4 bases in between. The CDR3 has 12 residues. The CDR3: CASSVSPDTQYF. The DNA for the CDR3 is TGTGCCAGCAGCGTAAGTCCAGATACGCAGTATTTT.

The chain combines TRBV29-1 with TRBJ2-5; no clear D gene. The J call is in doubt because the DNA end fits TRBJ2-7 better. CDR1 is SQVTM, CDR2 ANQGSEA, per germline. This CDR3 has 15 residues. CDR3 nucleotides: TGCAGCGTTGAAGACGGTAGCAGGAGCTCCTACGAGCAGTACTTC. This translates into CSVEDGSRSSYEQYF.

The V call is TRBV28, the J call TRBJ2-1; no firm D call. The CDR3 spans 13 residues. Germline-derived CDR1 and CDR2 are MDHEN and SYDVKM. The V end was cut by 2 bases, the J end by 4 bases, with 6 bases between. CDR3 coding DNA: TGTGCCAGCAGTTTAGCGACATACAATGAGCAGTTCTTC. It specifies CASSLATYNEQFF.

This chain uses TRBV7-6 with TRBJ2-2; D may match TRBD1 or TRBD2 (5 bases each). The CDR3 is made up of 17 amino acids. V was shortened by 5 bases and J by 3 bases, with 19 bases between the two germline ends. From germline, CDR1 is SGHVS and CDR2 FNYEAQ. CDR3 loop: CASSPTPGPLDTGELFF. In DNA, the CDR3 is TGTGCCAGCAGCCCCACTCCGGGACCCCTGGACACCGGGGAGCTGTTTTTT.

The gene calls are TRBV5-4 and TRBJ2-7; a possible D gene is TRBD1 (6 bases). V dropped 4 bases and J dropped 2 bases, with 19 bases sitting between them. Germline V gives CDR1 SGHNT, CDR2 YYREEE (reference sequence). There are 16 residues in the CDR3. The CDR3 DNA sequence: TGTGCCAGCAGCCCTAGTACAGGGATACCCGCCTACGAGCAGTACTTC. This sequence encodes CASSPSTGIPAYEQYF.

This clone showed up just a few times. Other DNA sequences of this sample code for an identical CDR3. The chain has TRBV29-1 and TRBJ2-7; no clear D gene. Germline V gene lookup returns CDR1 SQVTM and CDR2 ANQGSEA. V gave up 6 bases and J gave up 2 bases, with 8 bases separating them. The CDR3 consists of 11 residues. The CDR3 DNA reads TGCAGCGTAGGGTCAGCCTACGAGCAGTACTTC. Translation: CSVGSAYEQYF.

This clone was seen once. V gene TRBV7-2 combines with J gene TRBJ2-6; 7 bases map to TRBD1. Trimming removed 4 bases from V and 0 bases from J; junction bases left unmatched: 9. Germline CDR1 SGHTA, CDR2 FQGNSA. The CDR3 contains 18 residues. DNA for the CDR3: TGTGCCAGCAGCTCGTCCGGGACAGAAAGCTCTGGGGCCAACGTCCTGACTTTC. It yields the protein CASSSSGTESSGANVLTF.

The chain uses TRBV10-3 and TRBJ1-5, with a weak D call TRBD1 (6 bases). The CDR3 has 17 amino acids. CDR1 is ENHRY, CDR2 SYGVKD, per germline. V was clipped by 2 bases and J by 2 bases, with 16 bases between them. The CDR3 bases are TGTGCCATCAGTGAGGCCCCGGGAGGGGGAGGCAATCAGCCCCAGCATTTT. Translation gives CAISEAPGGGGNQPQHF.